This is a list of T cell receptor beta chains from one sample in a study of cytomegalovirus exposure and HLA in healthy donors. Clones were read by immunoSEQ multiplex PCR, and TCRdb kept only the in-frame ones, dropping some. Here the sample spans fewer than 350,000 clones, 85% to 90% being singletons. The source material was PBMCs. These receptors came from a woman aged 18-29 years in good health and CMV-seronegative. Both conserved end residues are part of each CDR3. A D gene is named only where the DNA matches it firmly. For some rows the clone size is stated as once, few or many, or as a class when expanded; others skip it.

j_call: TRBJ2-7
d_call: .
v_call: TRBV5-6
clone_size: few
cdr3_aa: CASSLASEQYF
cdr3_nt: TGTGCCAGCAGCTTGGCCTCCGAGCAGTACTTC

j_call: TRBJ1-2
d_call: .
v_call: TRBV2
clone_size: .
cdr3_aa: CAREVNRGANYGYTF
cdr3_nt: TGTGCCAGGGAGGTCAACAGAGGTGCTAACTATGGCTACACCTTC

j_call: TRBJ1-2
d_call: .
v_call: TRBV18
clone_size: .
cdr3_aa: CASSQGVDGYTF
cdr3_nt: TGTGCCAGCTCACAGGGGGTAGATGGCTACACCTTC

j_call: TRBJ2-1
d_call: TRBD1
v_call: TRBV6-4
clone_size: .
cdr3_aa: CASSPMDRVGNEQFF
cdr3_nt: TGTGCCAGCAGTCCGATGGACAGGGTCGGAAATGAGCAGTTCTTC

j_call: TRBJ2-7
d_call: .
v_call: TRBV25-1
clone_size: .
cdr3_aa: CASSLRHLISYEQYF
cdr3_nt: TGTGCCAGCAGTTTAAGACATCTTATTTCCTACGAGCAGTACTTC

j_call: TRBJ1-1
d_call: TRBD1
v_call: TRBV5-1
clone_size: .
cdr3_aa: CASSLGQGVTEAFF
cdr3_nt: TGCGCCAGCAGCCTCGGACAGGGAGTGACTGAAGCTTTCTTT

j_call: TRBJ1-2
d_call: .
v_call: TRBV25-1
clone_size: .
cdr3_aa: CASSARTSLFSNYGYTF
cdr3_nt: TGTGCCAGCAGTGCCCGGACATCCCTTTTTTCTAACTATGGCTACACCTTC

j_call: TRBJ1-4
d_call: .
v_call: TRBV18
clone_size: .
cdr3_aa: CASSPGGLRGEKLFF
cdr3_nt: TGTGCCAGCTCACCAGGTGGTCTTAGAGGTGAAAAACTGTTTTTT

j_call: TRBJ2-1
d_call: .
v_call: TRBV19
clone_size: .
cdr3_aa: CASSIRELSSYNEQFF
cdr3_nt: TGTGCCAGTAGTATCCGGGAGCTTAGCTCCTACAATGAGCAGTTCTTC

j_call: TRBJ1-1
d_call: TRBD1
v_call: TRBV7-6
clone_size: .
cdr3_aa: CASSYRPGQGAMNTEAFF
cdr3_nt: TGTGCCAGCAGCTACCGCCCGGGACAGGGGGCCATGAACACTGAAGCTTTCTTT

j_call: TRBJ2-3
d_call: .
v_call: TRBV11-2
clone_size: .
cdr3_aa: CASSLEPSVRPDTQYF
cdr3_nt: TGTGCCAGCAGCTTAGAGCCTAGCGTACGTCCAGATACGCAGTATTTT

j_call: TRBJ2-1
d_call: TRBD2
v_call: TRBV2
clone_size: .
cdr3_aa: CASSGTSGRNEQFF
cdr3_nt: TGTGCCAGCAGTGGGACTAGCGGGAGGAATGAGCAGTTCTTC

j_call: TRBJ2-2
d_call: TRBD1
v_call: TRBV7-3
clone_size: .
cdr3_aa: CASSLLGTGAGELFF
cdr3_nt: TGTGCCAGCAGCTTATTAGGGACAGGGGCCGGGGAGCTGTTTTTT

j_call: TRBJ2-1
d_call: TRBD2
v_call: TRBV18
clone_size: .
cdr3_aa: CASSPTSGSYNEQFF
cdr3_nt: TGTGCCAGCTCGCCGACTAGCGGGTCATACAATGAGCAGTTCTTC

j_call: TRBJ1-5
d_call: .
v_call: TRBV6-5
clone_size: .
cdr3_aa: CASSYSYSNQPQHF
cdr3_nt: TGTGCCAGCAGTTACAGCTATAGCAATCAGCCCCAGCATTTT

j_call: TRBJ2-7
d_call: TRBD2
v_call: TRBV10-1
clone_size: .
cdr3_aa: CASSPGLAGGPILYEQYF
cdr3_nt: TGCGCCAGCAGCCCCGGACTAGCGGGAGGGCCTATTTTGTACGAGCAGTACTTC

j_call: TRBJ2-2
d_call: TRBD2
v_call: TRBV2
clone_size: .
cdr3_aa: CASSVLAGGAGELFF
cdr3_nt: TGTGCCAGCAGTGTACTAGCGGGAGGGGCCGGGGAGCTGTTTTTT

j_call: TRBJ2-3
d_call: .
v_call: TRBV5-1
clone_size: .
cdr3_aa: CASSLAGWGDTQYF
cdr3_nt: TGCGCCAGCAGCTTGGCGGGGTGGGGAGATACGCAGTATTTT

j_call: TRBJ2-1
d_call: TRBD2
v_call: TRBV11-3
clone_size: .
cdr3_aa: CASSLGLAGGDEQFF
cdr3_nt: TGTGCCAGCAGCCTCGGACTAGCGGGAGGGGACGAGCAGTTCTTC

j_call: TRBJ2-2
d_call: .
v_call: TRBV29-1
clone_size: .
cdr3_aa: CSVEDSRGAGELFF
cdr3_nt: TGCAGCGTTGAAGATAGTCGGGGAGCCGGGGAGCTGTTTTTT

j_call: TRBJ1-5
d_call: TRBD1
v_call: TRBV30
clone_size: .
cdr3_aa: CAWSVYGTGRQPQHF
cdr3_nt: TGTGCCTGGAGTGTATACGGGACAGGGCGTCAGCCCCAGCATTTT